This passage covers 9 T cell receptor beta chains from one sample sequenced in a study of blood T cell repertoires in COVID-19. Libraries were prepared by immunoSEQ multiplex PCR; TCRdb keeps only in-frame clonotypes and omits some of them. This sample yields around 90,000 clones, of which over 70% are seen a single time; roughly 19% belongs to the top ten. The sample comprised peripheral blood. The receptors stem from a human donor in a cohort sampled during active COVID-19.

The V call is TRBV15, the J call TRBJ1-1, with a weak D call TRBD1 (5 bases). V was clipped by 5 bases and J by 5 bases, with 12 bases between them. CDR3 length equals 13 residues. From germline, CDR1 is LNHNV and CDR2 YYDKDF (reference sequence). The CDR3 here is CATSWTRETEAFF. The CDR3 DNA follows: TGTGCCACCAGCTGGACACGGGAGACTGAAGCTTTCTTT.

This clone was seen a few times. V and J are TRBV27 and TRBJ2-7; TRBD2 might be the D (6 bases). Germline V gene data show CDR1 as MNHEY and CDR2 as SMNVEV (reference sequence). This CDR3 is built from 17 residues. Trimming pared 4 bases from V and 3 bases from J, leaving 22 bases between. In nucleotides, the CDR3 is TGTGCCAGCAGTTACTCCGGGACTCCGGGGCGACTCTACGAGCAGTACTTC. It encodes CASSYSGTPGRLYEQYF.

V usage is TRBV3-1 (or the pseudogene TRBV3-2) and J usage is TRBJ2-7, with a weak D call TRBD2 (6 bases). The CDR3 has 16 amino acids. CDR1 LGHDT and CDR2 YNNKEL come from the germline V gene (reference sequence). V gave up 1 base and J gave up 0 bases, with 13 bases separating them. CDR3 in DNA: TGTGCCAGCAGCCAAGGAGCAGCGGGTCCCTCCTACGAGCAGTACTTC. Amino acid sequence: CASSQGAAGPSYEQYF.

This chain joins TRBV9 and TRBJ2-7; 9 bases match TRBD1. CDR1 is SGDLS, CDR2 YYNGEE, per germline. CDR3 length: 14 residues. J gave up 4 bases and V 0 bases, and 2 bases lay outside the gene matches. CDR3 DNA: TGTGCCAGCAGCGTAGGGGACAGGGAGTACGAGCAGTACTTC. Translated: CASSVGDREYEQYF.

V gene TRBV6-4 combines with J gene TRBJ1-6; D is possibly TRBD1 (5 bases). CDR1 is MRHNA and CDR2 is SNTAGT in the germline V gene. The ends were cut back, 6 bases at V and 10 bases at J, with 13 bases in the middle. The CDR3 length is 13 residues. The CDR3 is CASRQGSGSPLHF. In DNA form, the CDR3 reads TGTGCCAGCAGGCAGGGTTCCGGCTCACCCCTCCACTTT.

The chain couples TRBV3-1 (or the pseudogene TRBV3-2) to TRBJ2-7; 8 bases match TRBD1. The V and J ends lost 1 base and 3 bases, in that order; junction bases with no gene match: 5. Germline CDR1 is LGHDT and CDR2 is YNNKEL (reference sequence). The CDR3 totals 15 residues. The CDR3 loop reads CASSQVATGVYEQYF. The CDR3 DNA sequence: TGTGCCAGCAGCCAAGTCGCGACAGGGGTCTACGAGCAGTACTTC.

In DNA form, the CDR3 reads TGTGCCAGCAGTCCATCAGGTTATCCCTACGAGCAGTACTTC. It yields the protein CASSPSGYPYEQYF. The V call is TRBV6-5, the J call TRBJ2-7; D call uncertain. V was pared by 5 bases and J by 2 bases, with 13 bases between. The germline gives CDR1 MNHEY, CDR2 SVGAGI. CDR3 length: 14 residues.

The chain links TRBV10-3 to TRBJ1-1; possibly TRBD1 for D (5 bases). V shed 3 bases and J shed 7 bases, with 15 bases lying between them. The CDR3 covers 14 residues. Germline V CDR1 and CDR2: ENHRY, SYGVKD. CDR3 DNA sequence: TGTGCCATCAGTGATAGGGTGGATAGGGGTGAAGCTTTCTTT. It specifies CAISDRVDRGEAFF.

The gene calls are TRBV4-2 and TRBJ2-7; TRBD2 matches at 7 bases. J gave up 2 bases and V 0 bases, and 4 bases lay outside the gene matches. Germline CDR1 and CDR2: LGHNA and YNFKEQ. The CDR3 sequence is 15 residues long. CDR3 protein: CASSQDWSGTYEQYF. CDR3 bases: TGTGCCAGCAGCCAAGATTGGAGCGGGACCTACGAGCAGTACTTC.